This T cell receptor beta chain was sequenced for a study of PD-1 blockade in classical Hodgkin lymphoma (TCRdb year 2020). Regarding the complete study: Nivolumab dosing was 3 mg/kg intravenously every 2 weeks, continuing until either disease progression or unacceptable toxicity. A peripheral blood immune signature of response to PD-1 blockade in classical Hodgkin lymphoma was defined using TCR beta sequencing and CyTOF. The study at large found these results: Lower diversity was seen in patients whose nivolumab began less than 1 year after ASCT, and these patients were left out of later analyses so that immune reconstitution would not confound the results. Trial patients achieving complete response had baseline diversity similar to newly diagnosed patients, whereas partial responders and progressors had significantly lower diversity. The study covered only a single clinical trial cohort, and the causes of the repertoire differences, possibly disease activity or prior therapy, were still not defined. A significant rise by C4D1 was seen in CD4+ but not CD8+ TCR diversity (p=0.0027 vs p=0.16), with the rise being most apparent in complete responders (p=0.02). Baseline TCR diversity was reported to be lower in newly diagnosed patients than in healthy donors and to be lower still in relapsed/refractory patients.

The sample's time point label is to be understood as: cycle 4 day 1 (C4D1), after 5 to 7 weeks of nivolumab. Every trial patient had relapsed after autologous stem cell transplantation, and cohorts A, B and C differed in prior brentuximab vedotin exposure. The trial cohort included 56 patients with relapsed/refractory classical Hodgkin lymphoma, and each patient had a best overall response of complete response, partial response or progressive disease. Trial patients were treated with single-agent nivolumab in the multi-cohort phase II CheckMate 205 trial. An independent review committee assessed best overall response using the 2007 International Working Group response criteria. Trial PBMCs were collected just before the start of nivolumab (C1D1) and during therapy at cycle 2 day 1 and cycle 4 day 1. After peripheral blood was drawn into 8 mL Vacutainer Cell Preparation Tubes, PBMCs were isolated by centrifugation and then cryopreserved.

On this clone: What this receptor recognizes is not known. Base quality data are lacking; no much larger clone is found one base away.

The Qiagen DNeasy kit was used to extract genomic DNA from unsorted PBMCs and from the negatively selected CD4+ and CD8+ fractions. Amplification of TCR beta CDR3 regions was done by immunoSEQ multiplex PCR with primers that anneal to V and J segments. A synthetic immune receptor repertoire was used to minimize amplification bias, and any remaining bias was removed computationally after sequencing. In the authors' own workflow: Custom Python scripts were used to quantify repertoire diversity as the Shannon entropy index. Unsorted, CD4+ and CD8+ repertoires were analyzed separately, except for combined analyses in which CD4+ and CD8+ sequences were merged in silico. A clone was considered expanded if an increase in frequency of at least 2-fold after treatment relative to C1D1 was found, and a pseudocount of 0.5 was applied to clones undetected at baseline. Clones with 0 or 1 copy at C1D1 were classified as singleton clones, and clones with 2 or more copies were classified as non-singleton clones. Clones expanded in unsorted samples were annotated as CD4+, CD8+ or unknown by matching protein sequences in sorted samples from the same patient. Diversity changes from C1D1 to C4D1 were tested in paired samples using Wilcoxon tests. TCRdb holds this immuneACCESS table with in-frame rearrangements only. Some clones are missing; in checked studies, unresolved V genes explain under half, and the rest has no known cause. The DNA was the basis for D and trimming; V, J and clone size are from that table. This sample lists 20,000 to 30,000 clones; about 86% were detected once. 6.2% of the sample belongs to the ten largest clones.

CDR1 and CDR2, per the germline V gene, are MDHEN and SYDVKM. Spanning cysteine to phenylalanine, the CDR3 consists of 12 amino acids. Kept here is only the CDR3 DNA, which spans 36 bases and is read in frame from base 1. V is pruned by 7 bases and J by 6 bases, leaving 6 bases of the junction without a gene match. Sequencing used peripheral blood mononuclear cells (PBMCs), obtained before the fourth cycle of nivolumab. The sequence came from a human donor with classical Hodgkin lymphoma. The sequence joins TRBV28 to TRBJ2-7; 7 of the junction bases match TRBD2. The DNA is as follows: TGTGCCAGCACCGAATGGGGGGGCGAGCAGTACTTC. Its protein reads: CASTEWGGEQYF.